This TCR beta chain appears in the sequencing data of a study of blood T cell repertoires in COVID-19. Study-level information: In each case, the material was cDNA or gDNA derived from T cells, B-cell-depleted T cells, or PBMCs.

The method was immunoSEQ multiplex PCR; TCRdb's version includes in-frame clones alone and lacks a portion of them. The sample lists approximately 240,000 clones; approximately 87% were seen once. The CDR3 consists of 13 residues. Germline V lookup: CDR1 SGHTS, CDR2 YDEGEE. V lost 0 bases to trimming and J lost 5 bases; unmatched junction nucleotides: 1. The sample taken for sequencing was PBMCs or T cells enriched from blood (not recorded which). The source is a woman aged 45-60 years in a cohort exposed to, infected with or recovered from COVID-19 (not recorded which). J is TRBJ2-7 and V is TRBV5-8; 8 bases are a match to TRBD1. The CDR3 is CASSLATGDEQYF. For the CDR3, the DNA is TGTGCCAGCAGCTTGGCGACAGGGGACGAGCAGTACTTC.